Listed below are T cell receptor beta chains from one sample, sequenced in a study of blood T cell repertoires in COVID-19. Profiled with immunoSEQ multiplex PCR; TCRdb holds only in-frame clones, not every one. The sample has under 100,000 clones, around 90% seen once. The source material was peripheral blood. The receptor set was obtained from a man between 25 and 39 years old with acute or convalescent COVID-19. Both conserved end residues are part of each CDR3. The order of the fields is D gene, V gene, J gene, clone size, CDR3 DNA, CDR3 protein. The D gene is left open where the match is weak. The size of a clone is reported for some rows only, either as once, few or many, or as a class for expanded clones.

TRBD2	TRBV9	TRBJ2-5	once	TGTGCCAGCAGGCGCGGGGGAAACGAGGGAGAGACCCAGTACTTC	CASRRGGNEGETQYF
TRBD2	TRBV27	TRBJ2-7	NA	TGTGCCAGAGATTACAGACTAGCGGGAGGGCCTACCCGGTCGGTCTACGAGCAGTACTTC	CARDYRLAGGPTRSVYEQYF
NA	TRBV30	TRBJ2-2	NA	TGTGCCTGGAGTGTACTTCCCAACACCGGGGAGCTGTTTTTT	CAWSVLPNTGELFF
NA	TRBV9	TRBJ2-5	once	TGTGCCAGCAGCGTAGACGCCCGGGAAGAGACCCAGTACTTC	CASSVDAREETQYF
TRBD1	TRBV5-1	TRBJ1-4	NA	TGCGCCAGCACCAGGTTTGGGACAGTGAATGAAAAACTGTTTTTT	CASTRFGTVNEKLFF
TRBD1	TRBV9	TRBJ2-7	NA	TGTGCCAGCAGCGTAGCAGGGACAGGCGAGCAGTACTTC	CASSVAGTGEQYF
TRBD2	TRBV5-4	TRBJ2-3	once	TGTGCCAGCAGCTTGGCAAGGACTAGCGGGAGAACAGATACGCAGTATTTT	CASSLARTSGRTDTQYF
NA	TRBV7-9	TRBJ1-2	NA	TGTGCCAGCAGCCCGGCGACAGGATTCTATGGCTACACCTTC	CASSPATGFYGYTF
TRBD1	TRBV18	TRBJ1-1	NA	TGTGCCAGCTCACCAGCTACGGGACAGGGTGTCGAAGCTTTCTTT	CASSPATGQGVEAFF
NA	TRBV5-1	TRBJ1-1	few	TGCGCCAGCAGCTTTTTGGCAGAGGCCACTGAAGCTTTCTTT	CASSFLAEATEAFF
TRBD1	TRBV27	TRBJ2-2	NA	TGTGCCAGCAGCCGTAAGGACAGGGGGCAAACCGGGGAGCTGTTTTTT	CASSRKDRGQTGELFF
NA	TRBV2	TRBJ1-3	NA	TGTGCCAGCAGTGATTCGCGGCTCTCTGGAAACACCATATATTTT	CASSDSRLSGNTIYF
NA	TRBV7-9	TRBJ2-7	NA	TGTGCCAGCAGCTTAGCCGGCAGGGCAACCTACGAGCAGTACTTC	CASSLAGRATYEQYF
TRBD1	TRBV12-3/TRBV12-4	TRBJ1-5	NA	TGTGCCAGCAGCCCCAGGGGGGCTCAGCCCCAGCATTTT	CASSPRGAQPQHF
TRBD1	TRBV30	TRBJ2-7	once	TGTGCCTGGAGTATTCAGGGGGCGGGTGAGCAGTACTTC	CAWSIQGAGEQYF
TRBD1	TRBV7-9	TRBJ1-5	NA	TGTGCCAGCAGCCAGGGGGGCCGCAATCAGCCCCAGCATTTT	CASSQGGRNQPQHF
TRBD2	TRBV7-8	TRBJ2-7	NA	TGTGCCAGCAGCTTAGTGGTAGCGGGAGTATCCGAGCAGTACTTC	CASSLVVAGVSEQYF
NA	TRBV3-1/TRBV3-2	TRBJ1-5	NA	TGTGCCAGCAGCCAAAATTTGTTTCCGAATCAGCCCCAGCATTTT	CASSQNLFPNQPQHF
NA	TRBV14	TRBJ1-1	once	TGTGCCAGCAGCCAACTGACAGGTGTGAGCACTGAAGCTTTCTTT	CASSQLTGVSTEAFF
NA	TRBV7-8	TRBJ1-6	once	TGTGCCAGCAGCCTAGGGGGAAGCGGCTCACCCCTCCACTTT	CASSLGGSGSPLHF
NA	TRBV13	TRBJ2-7	NA	TGTGCCAGCAGCTATCGAAGGAGCTCCTACGAGCAGTACTTC	CASSYRRSSYEQYF
TRBD1	TRBV18	TRBJ1-5	once	TGTGCCAGCTCACCAGCAACAGGGGGCGGTCAGCCCCAGCATTTT	CASSPATGGGQPQHF
TRBD2	TRBV5-4	TRBJ2-3	NA	TGTGCCAGCAGCTTGAGGATAGCGGGAGTTACAGATACGCAGTATTTT	CASSLRIAGVTDTQYF
TRBD2	TRBV6-2/TRBV6-3	TRBJ2-7	NA	TGTGCCAGCAGTTACCTAGCGGGAGCCTACGAGCAGTACTTC	CASSYLAGAYEQYF
TRBD1	TRBV25-1	TRBJ1-6	NA	TGTGCCAGCAGTCCCTCGACAGGGGGTGATTCACCCCTCCACTTT	CASSPSTGGDSPLHF
TRBD2	TRBV3-1/TRBV3-2	TRBJ2-7	few	TGTGCCAGCAGGACTAGCGGGAGTTTGTACGAGCAGTACTTC	CASRTSGSLYEQYF
TRBD1	TRBV4-2	TRBJ2-7	NA	TGTGCCAGCAGCCCCCGGACAGGCGAGTACGAGCAGTACTTC	CASSPRTGEYEQYF
TRBD2	TRBV4-1	TRBJ2-3	NA	TGCGCCAGCAGCCAAGACCTGGGAGGGCCGTTGAGAGATACGCAGTATTTT	CASSQDLGGPLRDTQYF
NA	TRBV5-1	TRBJ1-2	NA	TGCGCCAGCAGCTTGGCCACGGGGGGCTACACCTTC	CASSLATGGYTF
NA	TRBV7-2	TRBJ2-1	NA	TGTGCCAGCAGCTTAGAGACAGCACGGGTAGCTCCTGAGCAGTTCTTC	CASSLETARVAPEQFF
NA	TRBV20-1	TRBJ1-2	NA	TGCAGTGCTAGGGAGGGGAGCGGCTACACCTTC	CSAREGSGYTF
NA	TRBV4-3	TRBJ2-1	NA	TGCGCCAGCAGCCAAGACCCAACAGGGTCTAATGAGCAGTTCTTC	CASSQDPTGSNEQFF
TRBD1	TRBV11-2	TRBJ2-3	NA	TGTGCCAGCAGCCAAAGAGGACAGGGCACAGATACGCAGTATTTT	CASSQRGQGTDTQYF
TRBD2	TRBV6-5	TRBJ2-7	NA	TGTGCCAGCAGTTGGACTAGCGGGAGCTCCAACGAGCAGTACTTC	CASSWTSGSSNEQYF
NA	TRBV24-1	TRBJ2-1	NA	TGTGCCACCAGTGTGTCGGGTTCCTACAATGAGCAGTTCTTC	CATSVSGSYNEQFF
NA	TRBV28	TRBJ2-2	once	TGTGCCAGCGGCCCCCCCGGAGGGCCCGGGGAGCTGTTTTTT	CASGPPGGPGELFF
TRBD2	TRBV7-2	TRBJ2-3	NA	TGTGCCAGCTTTCTAGCGGTGACCACAGATACGCAGTATTTT	CASFLAVTTDTQYF
NA	TRBV6-1	TRBJ2-1	NA	TGTGCCAGCAGTGAAGGCGAATGGAGCGAGCAGTTCTTC	CASSEGEWSEQFF
NA	TRBV6-5	TRBJ1-1	once	TGTGCCAGCAGTTACTCGAGGAACACTGAAGCTTTCTTT	CASSYSRNTEAFF
NA	TRBV20-1	TRBJ2-3	NA	TGCAGTGCTGGTGATAGCGGTAGCACAGATACGCAGTATTTT	CSAGDSGSTDTQYF
NA	TRBV6-1	TRBJ1-1	NA	TGTGCCAGCAGTGAGTCAGGAATCTACACTGAAGCTTTCTTT	CASSESGIYTEAFF
NA	TRBV6-2/TRBV6-3	TRBJ1-6	once	TGTGCCAGCAGTCGGACAGAGAATTCACCCCTCCACTTT	CASSRTENSPLHF
TRBD1	TRBV28	TRBJ1-4	NA	TGTGCCAGCAGGAACAGGGGGAGAGGGGAAAAACTGTTTTTT	CASRNRGRGEKLFF
TRBD1	TRBV28	TRBJ1-2	once	TGTGCCAGCAGCCATGGACAGGGGAGCTATGGCTACACCTTC	CASSHGQGSYGYTF
TRBD2	TRBV19	TRBJ2-4	NA	TGTGCCAGCGCGAGGGCGGCTAGCGGAGCAGCCAAAAACATTCAGTACTTC	CASARAASGAAKNIQYF
NA	TRBV7-2	TRBJ1-1	NA	TGTGCCAGCAGCTCGAGCCCTAACACTGAAGCTTTCTTT	CASSSSPNTEAFF
NA	TRBV28	TRBJ1-4	few	TGTGCCAGCAAGGCCCCCCTGGGAGCAACTAATGAAAAACTGTTTTTT	CASKAPLGATNEKLFF
TRBD2	TRBV11-2	TRBJ2-3	once	TGTGCCAGCAGCTTAGTCTCTAGCGGGAGCCCAGATACGCAGTATTTT	CASSLVSSGSPDTQYF
TRBD2	TRBV11-2	TRBJ2-1	NA	TGTGCCAGCAGCTTCCTTGACTGGGGGGGTGAGCAGTTCTTC	CASSFLDWGGEQFF
NA	TRBV10-3	TRBJ2-2	NA	TGTGCCACCTTGACGACCGACAGCCCGAACACCGGGGAGCTGTTTTTT	CATLTTDSPNTGELFF
TRBD1	TRBV9	TRBJ2-2	NA	TGTGCCAGCAGCAGCCCCGGACAGGGGGCCACCGGGGAGCTGTTTTTT	CASSSPGQGATGELFF
NA	TRBV6-5	TRBJ1-5	NA	TGTGCCAGCAGAACAGGAGGGGGCAATCAGCCCCAGCATTTT	CASRTGGGNQPQHF